This T cell receptor beta chain comes out of a study of blood T cells in healthy people across ages. Whole-study results and caveats: Observed TCR beta diversity per million T cells went down as age went up. This fall followed a roughly linear course with age.

Germline V gives CDR1 SGHVS, CDR2 FQNEAQ. The CDR3 is 15 amino acids. With V trimmed by 6 bases and J by 1 base, 8 bases remained unmatched. Turning to this clonotype: What it binds is unknown.

A second roughly 6 to 11 cycle PCR used barcoded and J-beta primers. TCRdb processed the 5' RACE reads anew with MiXCR; each CDR3 protein has one entry. The table includes about a million distinct CDR3 sequences, 51% detected once. The sequenced material came from blood. The clonotype comes from an older woman in good health. V gene TRBV7-8 combines with J gene TRBJ2-5; 7 nucleotides line up with TRBD1. The DNA for the CDR3 is TGTGCCAGCAGACCACCTGACAGGGTCCAAGAGACCCAGTACTTC. Translation gives CASRPPDRVQETQYF.